This is a list of T cell receptor beta chains from one sample in a study of blood T cell repertoires in COVID-19. Only in-frame clones appear in the TCRdb table, and some are missing; sequencing was by immunoSEQ multiplex PCR. The data hold roughly 200,000 clones, with roughly 86% observed a single time. Sequences were obtained from PBMCs or T cells enriched from blood (not recorded which). The receptors were gathered from a man between 18 and 29 years old with acute COVID-19. The CDR3 runs from the conserved cysteine through the conserved F or W. A D gene is named only where the DNA matches it firmly. Not every row has a clone size; where given, it reads once, few, many or a size class.

clone_size | j_call | cdr3_length | d_call | v_call | cdr3_aa | cdr3_nt
once | TRBJ2-1 | 12 | NA | TRBV6-2/TRBV6-3 | CASSSVVNEQFF | TGTGCCAGCAGCTCGGTGGTTAATGAGCAGTTCTTC
NA | TRBJ2-2 | 17 | TRBD1 | TRBV3-1/TRBV3-2 | CASSQDGGQGAPGELFF | TGTGCCAGCAGCCAAGATGGGGGACAGGGGGCGCCGGGGGAGCTGTTTTTT
NA | TRBJ2-3 | 13 | NA | TRBV9 | CASSGSGTDTQYF | TGTGCCAGCAGCGGTAGCGGAACAGATACGCAGTATTTT
NA | TRBJ1-5 | 12 | NA | TRBV28 | CASGGNGQPQHF | TGTGCCAGCGGAGGGAACGGTCAGCCCCAGCATTTT
once | TRBJ1-1 | 12 | NA | TRBV6-1 | CASSEPTSAAFF | TGTGCCAGCAGTGAACCTACTTCCGCAGCTTTCTTT
NA | TRBJ2-7 | 14 | TRBD1 | TRBV28 | CASSPPGQIYEQYF | TGTGCCAGCAGTCCACCGGGACAGATCTACGAGCAGTACTTC
NA | TRBJ2-3 | 17 | TRBD2 | TRBV30 | CAWIPGLAGRSTDTQYF | TGTGCCTGGATCCCGGGACTAGCGGGCCGAAGCACAGATACGCAGTATTTT
NA | TRBJ2-7 | 14 | TRBD2 | TRBV6-5 | CASGETSGAYEQYF | TGTGCCAGCGGGGAGACTAGCGGGGCCTACGAGCAGTACTTC
NA | TRBJ2-5 | 15 | NA | TRBV4-3 | CASSQDGYGKGTQYF | TGCGCCAGCAGCCAAGATGGGTACGGGAAAGGGACCCAGTACTTC
once | TRBJ1-5 | 16 | TRBD1 | TRBV20-1 | CSASSTGPYSNQPQHF | TGCAGTGCTAGTTCGACAGGGCCGTATAGCAATCAGCCCCAGCATTTT
once | TRBJ1-4 | 15 | NA | TRBV5-5 | CASSPDRTGDEKLFF | TGTGCCAGCAGTCCGGACAGAACGGGTGATGAAAAACTGTTTTTT
NA | TRBJ2-5 | 14 | TRBD1 | TRBV28 | CASSRDRGYETQYF | TGTGCCAGCAGTCGGGACAGGGGCTACGAGACCCAGTACTTC
NA | TRBJ2-5 | 16 | TRBD2 | TRBV7-9 | CASSLDDAGVQETQYF | TGTGCCAGCAGCCTTGACGATGCGGGAGTGCAAGAGACCCAGTACTTC
NA | TRBJ2-2 | 17 | NA | TRBV5-1 | CASSLSGFTGYTGELFF | TGCGCCAGCAGCTTGTCGGGATTCACAGGGTACACCGGGGAGCTGTTTTTT
NA | TRBJ1-1 | 13 | NA | TRBV19 | CASSTRDNPEAFF | TGTGCCAGTAGTACCCGGGACAATCCGGAAGCTTTCTTT
NA | TRBJ2-1 | 15 | NA | TRBV9 | CASSVTLFSYNEQFF | TGTGCCAGCAGCGTAACTCTATTCTCCTACAATGAGCAGTTCTTC
NA | TRBJ2-2 | 16 | NA | TRBV5-4 | CASSLKASETTGELFF | TGTGCCAGCAGCTTGAAGGCTAGCGAAACGACCGGGGAGCTGTTTTTT
NA | TRBJ2-2 | 12 | NA | TRBV12-3/TRBV12-4 | CASSLSAGELFF | TGTGCCAGCAGTTTATCGGCCGGGGAGCTGTTTTTT
NA | TRBJ2-1 | 14 | NA | TRBV10-1 | CASSDRQVYNEQFF | TGCGCCAGCAGTGACCGACAGGTCTACAATGAGCAGTTCTTC
NA | TRBJ2-7 | 13 | NA | TRBV28 | CASSLTEPYEQYF | TGTGCCAGCAGTTTAACAGAGCCCTACGAGCAGTACTTC
NA | TRBJ1-2 | 16 | NA | TRBV7-9 | CASSQPGSGESYGYTF | TGTGCCAGCAGCCAACCCGGATCAGGGGAGAGCTATGGCTACACCTTC
NA | TRBJ1-5 | 18 | TRBD1 | TRBV19 | CASQRRAVPGTGNQPQHF | TGTGCCAGCCAGAGGCGGGCTGTTCCCGGGACAGGCAATCAGCCCCAGCATTTT
NA | TRBJ1-5 | 15 | TRBD1 | TRBV6-5 | CATGVEGASNQPQHF | TGTGCCACCGGGGTGGAGGGGGCAAGCAATCAGCCCCAGCATTTT
few | TRBJ2-1 | 18 | TRBD2 | TRBV19 | CASSIGPGAGASNEQQFF | TGTGCCAGTAGTATTGGACCGGGAGCGGGAGCCTCAAATGAGCAGCAGTTCTTC
NA | TRBJ2-1 | 15 | TRBD2 | TRBV7-9 | CASSAIAGPYNEQFF | TGTGCCAGCAGCGCCATAGCGGGACCCTACAATGAGCAGTTCTTC
NA | TRBJ2-7 | 14 | TRBD2 | TRBV28 | CASSTPGLAGEQYF | TGTGCCAGCAGTACGCCGGGACTAGCGGGCGAGCAGTACTTC
NA | TRBJ2-5 | 14 | NA | TRBV9 | CASSVRNSQETQYF | TGTGCCAGCAGCGTAAGAAACTCCCAAGAGACCCAGTACTTC
NA | TRBJ2-7 | 15 | NA | TRBV9 | CASSAASSSSYEQYF | TGTGCCAGCAGCGCCGCTTCTTCGAGCTCCTACGAGCAGTACTTC
NA | TRBJ2-2 | 14 | TRBD2 | TRBV27 | CASRVAGNTGELFF | TGTGCCAGCAGGGTAGCGGGAAACACCGGGGAGCTGTTTTTT
NA | TRBJ2-3 | 15 | TRBD2 | TRBV7-3 | CASSPGTSGRYTQYF | TGTGCCAGCAGCCCAGGGACTAGCGGGAGGTATACGCAGTATTTT
NA | TRBJ2-7 | 12 | TRBD1 | TRBV5-6 | CASSLQGVEQYF | TGTGCCAGCAGCCTACAGGGGGTCGAGCAGTACTTC
NA | TRBJ1-1 | 12 | NA | TRBV19 | CASSIRSTEAFF | TGTGCCAGTAGTATACGGTCCACTGAAGCTTTCTTT
NA | TRBJ2-1 | 12 | TRBD2 | TRBV5-1 | CASSFGGREQFF | TGCGCCAGCAGCTTTGGCGGGAGGGAGCAGTTCTTC
NA | TRBJ1-2 | 14 | TRBD1 | TRBV28 | CASSFGQGVYGYTF | TGTGCCAGCAGCTTTGGACAGGGCGTCTATGGCTACACCTTC
NA | TRBJ2-2 | 16 | NA | TRBV7-6 | CASSPPSSGNTGELFF | TGTGCCAGCAGCCCCCCTAGTAGCGGGAACACCGGGGAGCTGTTTTTT
NA | TRBJ2-3 | 19 | TRBD2 | TRBV4-1 | CASSRGRAYTSGSTDTQYF | TGCGCCAGCAGCCGCGGAAGGGCCTATACTAGCGGGAGCACAGATACGCAGTATTTT
NA | TRBJ1-2 | 17 | TRBD1 | TRBV5-1 | CASSLAPGQIITYGYTF | TGCGCCAGCAGCTTGGCCCCGGGACAGATTATTACCTATGGCTACACCTTC
NA | TRBJ1-2 | 14 | TRBD1 | TRBV13 | CASSLTGIVRGYTF | TGTGCCAGCAGCTTGACAGGGATAGTCCGTGGCTACACCTTC
once | TRBJ1-1 | 14 | NA | TRBV19 | CASSIGQGNTEAFF | TGTGCCAGTAGTATCGGGCAGGGGAACACTGAAGCTTTCTTT
NA | TRBJ2-7 | 18 | NA | TRBV7-8 | CASSLGRVPGQSSYEQYF | TGTGCCAGCAGCTTAGGGAGGGTCCCGGGACAGAGCTCCTACGAGCAGTACTTC
NA | TRBJ2-5 | 15 | TRBD1 | TRBV30 | CAWSEFRGRGETQYF | TGTGCCTGGAGTGAGTTCAGGGGGCGCGGGGAGACCCAGTACTTC
NA | TRBJ2-1 | 18 | TRBD2 | TRBV5-1 | CASSLDQLAGGGGPEQFF | TGCGCCAGCAGCTTGGATCAACTAGCGGGAGGGGGCGGACCTGAGCAGTTCTTC
NA | TRBJ2-5 | 14 | NA | TRBV19 | CASSMGQGLETQYF | TGTGCCAGTAGTATGGGGCAGGGGCTAGAGACCCAGTACTTC
NA | TRBJ1-2 | 11 | NA | TRBV6-6 | CASKNEGGYTF | TGTGCCAGCAAAAACGAGGGTGGCTACACCTTC
NA | TRBJ2-2 | 17 | TRBD1 | TRBV19 | CASNRGRGQGTTGELFF | TGTGCCAGTAATAGAGGGAGGGGACAGGGAACCACCGGGGAGCTGTTTTTT
NA | TRBJ1-4 | 17 | TRBD1 | TRBV25-1 | CASSVRTPGQLNEKLFF | TGTGCCAGCAGTGTTCGAACACCGGGACAGCTGAATGAAAAACTGTTTTTT
NA | TRBJ2-1 | 16 | NA | TRBV11-2 | CASRSRGESSYNEQFF | TGTGCCAGCAGGTCAAGGGGTGAAAGCTCCTACAATGAGCAGTTCTTC
once | TRBJ1-2 | 13 | NA | TRBV6-5 | CASSRNRVWGYTF | TGTGCCAGCAGCCGTAACAGGGTCTGGGGCTACACCTTC
NA | TRBJ1-5 | 15 | NA | TRBV19 | CASSMDKNSNQPQHF | TGTGCCAGTAGTATGGACAAAAATAGCAATCAGCCCCAGCATTTT
NA | TRBJ2-1 | 19 | NA | TRBV9 | CASSAQMSRTGSSYNEQFF | TGTGCCAGCAGCGCGCAGATGAGCCGCACTGGGAGCTCCTACAATGAGCAGTTCTTC
NA | TRBJ2-7 | 14 | NA | TRBV6-1 | CASSEGRGADEQYF | TGTGCCAGCAGTGAAGGTAGAGGAGCGGACGAGCAGTACTTC
NA | TRBJ2-7 | 13 | NA | TRBV5-1 | CASSEGNSYEQYF | TGCGCCAGCAGTGAGGGAAACTCCTACGAGCAGTACTTC
NA | TRBJ1-5 | 13 | TRBD1 | TRBV7-9 | CASSTGQDQPQHF | TGTGCCAGCAGCACCGGACAGGATCAGCCCCAGCATTTT
NA | TRBJ1-2 | 20 | TRBD1 | TRBV4-1 | CASSQDGRVGYRGGLSGYTF | TGCGCCAGCAGCCAAGATGGTCGGGTGGGTTACAGGGGAGGTTTGAGTGGCTACACCTTC
NA | TRBJ2-1 | 13 | NA | TRBV28 | CASSPPEGIEQFF | TGTGCCAGCAGTCCCCCCGAGGGTATTGAGCAGTTCTTC